The rows below give T cell receptor beta chains drawn from one sample of a study of patients and donors after allogeneic stem cell transplantation. TCRdb reanalysed the RT-PCR reads using MiXCR and keeps one entry per CDR3 protein. The table shows 150,000 to 250,000 distinct CDR3 sequences, with less than 45% occurring only once. The sample was blood, either unsorted or a sorted T cell fraction (not recorded which). Receptors were obtained from a human donor who was either an allogeneic HSCT recipient or a stem cell or donor lymphocyte infusion donor (not recorded which). It is not recorded whose cells these are; they may come from a transplant donor. CDR3s include the opening cysteine and the closing phenylalanine or tryptophan. The D gene is left open where the match is weak. Expanded clones get a size class; other rows say once, few or many, or leave the size out.

d_gene: -
len: 15
v_gene: TRBV19
j_gene: TRBJ2-1
abundance: -
CDR3nt: TGTGCCAGTAGTTTACACAGGGTTCCCTACAATGAGCAGTTCTTC
CDR3aa: CASSLHRVPYNEQFF

d_gene: -
len: 16
v_gene: TRBV21-1
j_gene: TRBJ1-5
abundance: many
CDR3nt: TGTGCCAGCAGCAAAGCGAGCCAAAACAGCAATCAGCCCCAGCATTTT
CDR3aa: CASSKASQNSNQPQHF

d_gene: -
len: 12
v_gene: TRBV29-1
j_gene: TRBJ1-2
abundance: few
CDR3nt: TGCAGCGTTGAAGATCGGAGCGGTGGCTACACCTTC
CDR3aa: CSVEDRSGGYTF

d_gene: -
len: 13
v_gene: TRBV30
j_gene: TRBJ2-7
abundance: -
CDR3nt: TGTGCCTGGCAGCCCCCGACAGCGCACGAGCAGTACTTC
CDR3aa: CAWQPPTAHEQYF

d_gene: -
len: 11
v_gene: TRBV15
j_gene: TRBJ2-7
abundance: -
CDR3nt: TGTGCCACCAGCATGAAATACGAGCAGTACTTC
CDR3aa: CATSMKYEQYF

d_gene: -
len: 18
v_gene: TRBV5-1
j_gene: TRBJ2-2
abundance: -
CDR3nt: TGCGCCAGCAGCTTGGCCGGGGCAGGGGTCCCGAACACCGGGGAGCTGTTTTTT
CDR3aa: CASSLAGAGVPNTGELFF

d_gene: TRBD1
len: 14
v_gene: TRBV12-3/TRBV12-4
j_gene: TRBJ1-6
abundance: -
CDR3nt: TGTGCCAGCAGTTTAACAGGGGCTGATTCACCCCTCCACTTT
CDR3aa: CASSLTGADSPLHF

d_gene: -
len: 15
v_gene: TRBV20-1
j_gene: TRBJ1-2
abundance: few
CDR3nt: TGCAGTGCCCTTAGGACCGCCCCGGACCCGTATGGCTACACCTTC
CDR3aa: CSALRTAPDPYGYTF

d_gene: -
len: 11
v_gene: TRBV28
j_gene: TRBJ2-7
abundance: -
CDR3nt: TGTGCCAGCAGAAGAGCCTACGAGCAGTACTTC
CDR3aa: CASRRAYEQYF

d_gene: -
len: 12
v_gene: TRBV29-1
j_gene: TRBJ2-1
abundance: -
CDR3nt: TGCAGCGTTGACCCGGGAACCAATGAGCAGTTCTTC
CDR3aa: CSVDPGTNEQFF

d_gene: -
len: 14
v_gene: TRBV29-1
j_gene: TRBJ1-1
abundance: many
CDR3nt: TGCAGCGTTGGGTCAATTACTTTGAACACTGAAGCTTTCTTT
CDR3aa: CSVGSITLNTEAFF

d_gene: -
len: 11
v_gene: TRBV6-5
j_gene: TRBJ1-1
abundance: few
CDR3nt: TGTGCCAGCATTTCGGGGAGTGAAGCTTTCTTT
CDR3aa: CASISGSEAFF

d_gene: -
len: 13
v_gene: TRBV6-2/TRBV6-3
j_gene: TRBJ2-1
abundance: -
CDR3nt: TGTGCCAGCGGCGAGGTTACCTACAATGAGCAGTTCTTC
CDR3aa: CASGEVTYNEQFF

d_gene: TRBD1
len: 16
v_gene: TRBV5-5
j_gene: TRBJ2-2
abundance: -
CDR3nt: TGTGCCAGCAGCTTGGACCCTCACAGGGGACCCGGGGAGCTGTTTTTT
CDR3aa: CASSLDPHRGPGELFF

d_gene: -
len: 11
v_gene: TRBV29-1
j_gene: TRBJ2-1
abundance: -
CDR3nt: TGCAGCGTTGAAGTTGGGAATGAGCAGTTCTTC
CDR3aa: CSVEVGNEQFF

d_gene: TRBD1
len: 15
v_gene: TRBV29-1
j_gene: TRBJ1-1
abundance: few
CDR3nt: TGCAGCGTTGAAAGGACAGGGTGGCGGAACACTGAAGCTTTCTTT
CDR3aa: CSVERTGWRNTEAFF

d_gene: TRBD2
len: 17
v_gene: TRBV4-1
j_gene: TRBJ2-5
abundance: -
CDR3nt: TGCGCCAGCAGCCAAGATCTCGGCGGGAGGAGGCAAGAGACCCAGTACTTC
CDR3aa: CASSQDLGGRRQETQYF

d_gene: -
len: 13
v_gene: TRBV10-2
j_gene: TRBJ1-1
abundance: -
CDR3nt: TGCGCCAGCAGAGAAAATAGGGACACTGAAGCTTTCTTT
CDR3aa: CASRENRDTEAFF

d_gene: -
len: 14
v_gene: TRBV4-3
j_gene: TRBJ1-4
abundance: -
CDR3nt: TGCGCCAGCAGCCGGGGACGTGCTGATGAAAAACTGTTTTTT
CDR3aa: CASSRGRADEKLFF

d_gene: -
len: 12
v_gene: TRBV11-2
j_gene: TRBJ1-1
abundance: -
CDR3nt: TGTGCCAGCAACAACCCGGGGGGCTTAGCTTTCTTT
CDR3aa: CASNNPGGLAFF

d_gene: -
len: 15
v_gene: TRBV29-1
j_gene: TRBJ1-1
abundance: few
CDR3nt: TGCAGCGTTGAAGAGGGGGCTGGATTTCGGACTGAAGCTTTCTTT
CDR3aa: CSVEEGAGFRTEAFF

d_gene: -
len: 12
v_gene: TRBV18
j_gene: TRBJ1-1
abundance: -
CDR3nt: TGTGCCAGCTCACGCCAGAACACTGAAGCTTTCTTT
CDR3aa: CASSRQNTEAFF

d_gene: TRBD1
len: 14
v_gene: TRBV10-3
j_gene: TRBJ1-2
abundance: once
CDR3nt: TGTGCCATCAGTGCACAGGGGGCTAACTATGGCTACACCTTC
CDR3aa: CAISAQGANYGYTF

d_gene: TRBD1
len: 16
v_gene: TRBV28
j_gene: TRBJ2-5
abundance: -
CDR3nt: TGTGCCAGCAGCCCTCACTCCGGACAGGGACAAGAGACCCAGTACTTC
CDR3aa: CASSPHSGQGQETQYF

d_gene: -
len: 13
v_gene: TRBV10-2
j_gene: TRBJ1-2
abundance: -
CDR3nt: TGCGCCACCCTAGCAAAGGGGCGCGAGGGCTACACCTTC
CDR3aa: CATLAKGREGYTF

d_gene: -
len: 16
v_gene: TRBV29-1
j_gene: TRBJ2-2
abundance: -
CDR3nt: TGCAGCGTTGAAGTCGGCCCCAGGGCGAACACCGGGGAGCTGTTTTTT
CDR3aa: CSVEVGPRANTGELFF

d_gene: TRBD1
len: 15
v_gene: TRBV7-9
j_gene: TRBJ2-7
abundance: -
CDR3nt: TGTGCCAGCAGCTTAGAACAGGGGTTATCCCCCGAGCAGTACTTC
CDR3aa: CASSLEQGLSPEQYF

d_gene: TRBD2
len: 14
v_gene: TRBV5-1
j_gene: TRBJ2-7
abundance: -
CDR3nt: TGCGCCAGCAGCTTACCTAGCGGGTTCTACGAGCAGTACTTC
CDR3aa: CASSLPSGFYEQYF

d_gene: -
len: 16
v_gene: TRBV28
j_gene: TRBJ1-5
abundance: -
CDR3nt: TGTGCCAGCAGGCCTCGAGGGGGAGAGGGCAATCAGCCCCAGCATTTT
CDR3aa: CASRPRGGEGNQPQHF

d_gene: -
len: 13
v_gene: TRBV5-1
j_gene: TRBJ1-1
abundance: -
CDR3nt: TGCGCCAGCAGCTTCGACGGTTACACTGAAGCTTTCTTT
CDR3aa: CASSFDGYTEAFF

d_gene: -
len: 13
v_gene: TRBV29-1
j_gene: TRBJ1-3
abundance: many
CDR3nt: TGCAGCGTGTCGGTCTTCTCTGGAAACACCATATATTTT
CDR3aa: CSVSVFSGNTIYF

d_gene: TRBD1
len: 14
v_gene: TRBV28
j_gene: TRBJ1-5
abundance: -
CDR3nt: TGTGCCAGCTCCGACAGGGCGTTTGTTCAGCCCCAGCATTTT
CDR3aa: CASSDRAFVQPQHF

d_gene: -
len: 16
v_gene: TRBV18
j_gene: TRBJ1-2
abundance: -
CDR3nt: TGTGCCAGCTCACCACAGGGTTGGGGTCTACGCTATGGCTACACCTTC
CDR3aa: CASSPQGWGLRYGYTF

d_gene: TRBD1
len: 16
v_gene: TRBV29-1
j_gene: TRBJ1-2
abundance: -
CDR3nt: TGCAGCGTTGAAGATATGGGACAGGGTCGAATTTATGGCTACACCTTC
CDR3aa: CSVEDMGQGRIYGYTF

d_gene: -
len: 14
v_gene: TRBV5-1
j_gene: TRBJ1-2
abundance: -
CDR3nt: TGCGCCAGCAGCTTGGGGACAGCTAACTATGGCTACACCTTC
CDR3aa: CASSLGTANYGYTF

d_gene: -
len: 17
v_gene: TRBV6-6
j_gene: TRBJ1-3
abundance: few
CDR3nt: TGTGCCAGCAGTATAGGGGGACCGATTCACTCTGGAAACACCATATATTTT
CDR3aa: CASSIGGPIHSGNTIYF

d_gene: TRBD1
len: 14
v_gene: TRBV5-1
j_gene: TRBJ1-2
abundance: -
CDR3nt: TGCGCCAGCAGCTCTCGACAGGGTGACTATGGCTACACCTTC
CDR3aa: CASSSRQGDYGYTF

d_gene: TRBD2
len: 15
v_gene: TRBV20-1
j_gene: TRBJ2-7
abundance: -
CDR3nt: TGCAGTGCGCACATTAGCGGGAGGGCCTTCCACGAGCAGTACTTC
CDR3aa: CSAHISGRAFHEQYF

d_gene: -
len: 14
v_gene: TRBV6-2/TRBV6-3
j_gene: TRBJ1-5
abundance: -
CDR3nt: TGTGCCAGCAGCCCGGGAAGGGGTAGACAGCCCCAGCATTTT
CDR3aa: CASSPGRGRQPQHF